This TCR beta chain was captured in a study of T-cell reconstitution after alpha-beta-depleted transplantation in children. From germline, CDR1 is DFQATT and CDR2 SNEGSKA (reference sequence). The CDR3 covers 17 residues. Trimming left V 6 bases short and J 0 bases short, with 21 bases between. Study conclusions and caveats: T-cell numbers and diversity, one year after transplant, stemmed largely from T cells that were newly produced. Some patients showed high day-60 TCRbeta diversity, which derived from surviving recipient T cells and thymic progenitors. It was reported that alpha-beta T cells came from several hundred expanded graft clones (about two months after transplant).

Unique molecular identifiers were used in preparing the TCRbeta library. TCRdb ran MiXCR on the PCR reads and lists one entry per CDR3 protein. In the table there are about 980,000 distinct CDR3 sequences, roughly 29% of which are singletons. This clonotype was counted a single time. No antigen is known for it. The receptor was derived from a boy less than two years old who had a stem cell transplant for SCID, so the T cells may come from the graft donor. The source was PBMCs, mostly from graft donor cells, collected 360 days after TCRalphabeta/CD19-depleted stem cell transplant. V gene TRBV20-1 combines with J gene TRBJ2-4; D is perhaps TRBD2 (7 bases). The CDR3 DNA sequence: TGCAGTGCCGCATCAACCAGGGGAGGGGAAGCCAAAAACATTCAGTACTTC. Translating it yields CSAASTRGGEAKNIQYF.